These T cell receptor beta chains were read from a single sample in a study of blood T cell repertoires in COVID-19. Profiled with immunoSEQ multiplex PCR; TCRdb holds only in-frame clones, not every one. The table lists 120,000 or so clones, 88% of them singletons. The sequenced sample consisted of peripheral blood. The source of these receptors is a human donor in a cohort sampled during active COVID-19. Each CDR3 is given with its conserved first and last residue. The D gene is left open where the match is weak. Part of the rows lack a size; the others show once, few, many or a class for expanded clones.

v_call	clone_size	j_call	d_call	cdr3_nt	cdr3_aa
TRBV2	NA	TRBJ2-1	TRBD2	TGTGCCAGCATCTTCGGGACTAGCGGGATTCGTGAGCAGTTCTTC	CASIFGTSGIREQFF
TRBV11-2	NA	TRBJ2-7	TRBD2	TGTGCCAGCAGCCCGTACGCTAGCGGGAGAGGATCCTACGAGCAGTACTTC	CASSPYASGRGSYEQYF
TRBV21-1	NA	TRBJ1-3	NA	TGTGCCAGCAGCAAAGGTGCACCAGGTGCTGGAAACACCATATATTTT	CASSKGAPGAGNTIYF
TRBV7-2	NA	TRBJ2-5	NA	TGTGCCAGCAGCCAAGGGGGGGGCGCATGGGAGACCCAGTACTTC	CASSQGGGAWETQYF
TRBV5-6	once	TRBJ1-1	NA	TGTGCCAGCAGCGCCCAGGGGTTTCGAAACACTGAAGCTTTCTTT	CASSAQGFRNTEAFF
TRBV6-5	NA	TRBJ1-6	NA	TGTGCCAGCAGGACGGGACACGGGCTGTCACCCCTCCACTTT	CASRTGHGLSPLHF
TRBV7-9	NA	TRBJ2-3	TRBD1	TGTGCCAGCAGCTTAGGGCAGGGGGTAGATACGCAGTATTTT	CASSLGQGVDTQYF
TRBV5-1	once	TRBJ2-5	NA	TGCGCCAGCAGCTTGGGGGACTCCCGGGAGACCCAGTACTTC	CASSLGDSRETQYF
TRBV2	NA	TRBJ2-7	NA	TGTGCCAGCGGGGTGGGGCAGGGTCCCGGCGAGCAGTACTTC	CASGVGQGPGEQYF
TRBV14	NA	TRBJ2-7	NA	TGTGCCAGCAGCCAAGTCCAAAGCGGGCCGACCTACGAGCAGTACTTC	CASSQVQSGPTYEQYF
TRBV28	once	TRBJ2-1	TRBD1	TGTGCCAGCAGTTTATCCCCCGGGACAGGGATATTCGATGAGCAGTTCTTC	CASSLSPGTGIFDEQFF
TRBV5-1	NA	TRBJ1-6	TRBD1	TGCGCCAGCAGCTATGACAGGGCTCGGGATTCACCCCTCCACTTT	CASSYDRARDSPLHF
TRBV5-1	NA	TRBJ2-6	TRBD2	TGCGCCAGCAGCTTGGGGCCGGGAGGAGCTGGGGCCAACGTCCTGACTTTC	CASSLGPGGAGANVLTF
TRBV7-9	NA	TRBJ2-7	NA	TGTGCCAGCAGCTTAAACGGGAACTCCTACGAGCAGTACTTC	CASSLNGNSYEQYF
TRBV3-1/TRBV3-2	few	TRBJ1-1	NA	TGTGCCAGCAGCCAAGGAGGGACTAGGAGCACTGAAGCTTTCTTT	CASSQGGTRSTEAFF
TRBV3-1/TRBV3-2	few	TRBJ2-1	NA	TGTGCCAGCAGCCAAGATGGCGGGGGCATCTACAATGAGCAGTTCTTC	CASSQDGGGIYNEQFF
TRBV19	NA	TRBJ1-2	TRBD1	TGTGCCAGTACCTGGACAGGGGACGGCCTTTCCTATGGCTACACCTTC	CASTWTGDGLSYGYTF
TRBV4-2	NA	TRBJ2-7	TRBD1	TGTGCCAGCAGCCCGGGACAGGGGGAATACGAGCAGTACTTC	CASSPGQGEYEQYF
TRBV5-1	NA	TRBJ2-1	NA	TGCGCCAGCAGCTTCGGGTCGAACAATGAGCAGTTCTTC	CASSFGSNNEQFF
TRBV20-1	NA	TRBJ2-4	NA	TGCAGTGCTAGTGTGGGAGCACTAGCCAAAAATATTCAGTACTTC	CSASVGALAKNIQYF
TRBV12-5	NA	TRBJ1-1	TRBD1	TGTGCTAGTGGACGACAGGGATTTGCCGAAGCTTTCTTT	CASGRQGFAEAFF
TRBV6-1	NA	TRBJ2-3	TRBD2	TGTGCCAGCAGTGAAGTAGCGGGTTTGGCGGTCACAGATACGCAGTATTTT	CASSEVAGLAVTDTQYF
TRBV5-8	NA	TRBJ2-7	TRBD2	TGTGCCAGCAGCTTGGGACTAGCGGGAGGTACCCAGATCTACGAGCAGTACTTC	CASSLGLAGGTQIYEQYF
TRBV6-2/TRBV6-3	NA	TRBJ2-7	TRBD2	TGTGCCAGCAGTTACATTCGACTAGCGCGATACGAGCAGTACTTC	CASSYIRLARYEQYF
TRBV11-2	NA	TRBJ2-7	TRBD2	TGTGCCAGCAGCTTTCTAGCGGGGGGCCCTCTCTACGAGCAGTACTTC	CASSFLAGGPLYEQYF
TRBV6-5	NA	TRBJ2-7	TRBD1	TGTGCCACCCCCGGGACAGGGTCTCACGAGCAGTACTTC	CATPGTGSHEQYF
TRBV27	NA	TRBJ2-1	TRBD2	TGTGCCAGCAGTTTACGGTTTAGCGGGAGCTCCTACAATGAGCAGTTCTTC	CASSLRFSGSSYNEQFF
TRBV27	NA	TRBJ1-2	TRBD1	TGTGCCAGCAGCCAAAGGGGACAGGGCTATGGCTACACCTTC	CASSQRGQGYGYTF
TRBV2	NA	TRBJ2-7	NA	TGTGCCAGCAGTGAAGGGGGCAGATTTGGCGAGCAGTACTTC	CASSEGGRFGEQYF
TRBV6-1	NA	TRBJ1-2	TRBD1	TGTGCCAGCAGTGAAGCGGGACAGGGGGAGGGCTACACCTTC	CASSEAGQGEGYTF
TRBV4-1	NA	TRBJ2-5	TRBD1	TGCGCCAGCAGCCTAGGACAGGGGGGAGAGACCCAGTACTTC	CASSLGQGGETQYF
TRBV15	NA	TRBJ2-5	TRBD2	TGTGCCACCAGCAGAGATCGGGGGGTTTCTGTAGAGACCCAGTACTTC	CATSRDRGVSVETQYF
TRBV5-6	NA	TRBJ2-2	NA	TGTGCCAGCAGCTTGGGACTCGCCGGGGAGCTGTTTTTT	CASSLGLAGELFF
TRBV5-1	NA	TRBJ2-7	NA	TGCGCCAGCAGCTTTAGCAGCAGCTCCTACGAGCAGTACTTC	CASSFSSSSYEQYF
TRBV7-9	NA	TRBJ2-1	TRBD1	TGTGCCAGCAGCCGACGGGACAGGGGGAATGAGCAGTTCTTC	CASSRRDRGNEQFF
TRBV5-1	few	TRBJ1-1	TRBD1	TGCGCCAGCAGCCCTTGGACAGGGCGGGGAGACACTGAAGCTTTCTTT	CASSPWTGRGDTEAFF
TRBV20-1	once	TRBJ2-1	TRBD1	TGCAGTGCTAGTTACAGGGGCGATGAGCAGTTCTTC	CSASYRGDEQFF
TRBV15	NA	TRBJ2-7	TRBD2	TGTGCCACAAGACTCTCAGCGGGAGCGACCTACGAGCAGTACTTC	CATRLSAGATYEQYF
TRBV19	once	TRBJ2-1	NA	TGTGCCAGTAGTCTGAGGAGAACCCAATCCAGACTAGGTCGCGCGGGTGAGCAGTTCTTC	CASSLRRTQSRLGRAGEQFF
TRBV12-5	NA	TRBJ2-1	TRBD1	TGTGCTAGTGGTTTGGACTGGGACAGGTACTCCTACAATGAGCAGTTCTTC	CASGLDWDRYSYNEQFF
TRBV6-5	NA	TRBJ2-7	NA	TGTGCCAGCAGCCCCGTCTGGGGGCACGAGCAGTACTTC	CASSPVWGHEQYF
TRBV7-2	NA	TRBJ1-1	TRBD1	TGTGCCAGCAGCAGATACACAGGGGGCAGTACTGAAGCTTTCTTT	CASSRYTGGSTEAFF
TRBV5-1	NA	TRBJ2-2	NA	TGCGCCAGCAGCGCGGTAGTCTTGGCCGGGGAGCTGTTTTTT	CASSAVVLAGELFF
TRBV11-1	NA	TRBJ2-1	NA	TGTGCCAGCAGCTTTCTGGGGGCCCAGTTCTTC	CASSFLGAQFF